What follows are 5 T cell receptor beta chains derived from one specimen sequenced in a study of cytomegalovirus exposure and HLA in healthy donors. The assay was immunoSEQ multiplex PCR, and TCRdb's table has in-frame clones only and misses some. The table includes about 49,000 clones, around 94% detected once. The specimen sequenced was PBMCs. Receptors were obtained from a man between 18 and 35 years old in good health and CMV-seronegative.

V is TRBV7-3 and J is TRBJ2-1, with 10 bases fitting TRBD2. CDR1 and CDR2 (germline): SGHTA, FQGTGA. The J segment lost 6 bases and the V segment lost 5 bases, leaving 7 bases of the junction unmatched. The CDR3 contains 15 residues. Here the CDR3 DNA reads TGTGCCAGCAGCCCGCGACTAGCGGGTCCCAATGAGCAGTTCTTC. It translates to CASSPRLAGPNEQFF.

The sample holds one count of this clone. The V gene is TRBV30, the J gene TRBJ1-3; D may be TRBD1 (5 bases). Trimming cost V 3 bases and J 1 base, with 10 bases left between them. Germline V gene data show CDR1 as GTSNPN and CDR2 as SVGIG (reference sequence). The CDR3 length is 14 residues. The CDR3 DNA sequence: TGTGCCTGGAGCAAGACAGTATCTGGAAACACCATATATTTT. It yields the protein CAWSKTVSGNTIYF.

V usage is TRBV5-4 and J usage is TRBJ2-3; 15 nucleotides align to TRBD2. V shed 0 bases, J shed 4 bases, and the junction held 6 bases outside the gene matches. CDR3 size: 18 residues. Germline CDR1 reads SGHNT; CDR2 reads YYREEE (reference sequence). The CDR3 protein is CASSLAPGLAGGADTQYF. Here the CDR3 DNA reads TGTGCCAGCAGCTTGGCCCCTGGACTAGCGGGAGGGGCAGATACGCAGTATTTT.

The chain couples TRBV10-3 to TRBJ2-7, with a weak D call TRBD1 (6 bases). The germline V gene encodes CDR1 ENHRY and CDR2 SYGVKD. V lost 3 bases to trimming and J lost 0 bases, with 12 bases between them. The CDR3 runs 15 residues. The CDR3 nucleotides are TGTGCCATCAGTGATCAGGGGTGGCTCTCCTACGAGCAGTACTTC. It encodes CAISDQGWLSYEQYF.

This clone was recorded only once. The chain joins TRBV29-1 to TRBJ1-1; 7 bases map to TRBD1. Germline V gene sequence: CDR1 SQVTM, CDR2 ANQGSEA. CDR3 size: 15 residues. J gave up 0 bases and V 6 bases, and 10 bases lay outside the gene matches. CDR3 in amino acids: CSVSGGWGMNTEAFF. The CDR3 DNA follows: TGCAGCGTCTCAGGGGGGTGGGGCATGAACACTGAAGCTTTCTTT.